Here is one T cell receptor (beta chain) with its context. These data belong to a study of T cells in Graves' hyperthyroidism and ophthalmopathy. Trimming pared 4 bases from V and 4 bases from J, leaving 19 bases between. The CDR3 extends over 16 amino acids. Amplification yielded TCR beta CDR3 regions, with RNA transcripts as the source. With the HTBI primer set, the TCR CDR3 went through a first round of RT-PCR. A single record per CDR3 protein comes from TCRdb applying MiXCR to the multiplex PCR reads. This sample has approximately 610,000 distinct CDR3 sequences; approximately 15% occur once, and the top ten carry 3.5% to 4.5%.

The origin of this receptor is a woman aged 40 to 50 with Graves' ophthalmopathy. Sequencing was done on a sample of blood. This rearrangement joins TRBV12-3 or TRBV12-4 to TRBJ1-1; D not resolved. The CDR3 nucleotides read TGTGCCAGCAGTTCCGGGGTAGCGGGAGGTTTCACTGAAGCTTTCTTT. As protein: CASSSGVAGGFTEAFF.